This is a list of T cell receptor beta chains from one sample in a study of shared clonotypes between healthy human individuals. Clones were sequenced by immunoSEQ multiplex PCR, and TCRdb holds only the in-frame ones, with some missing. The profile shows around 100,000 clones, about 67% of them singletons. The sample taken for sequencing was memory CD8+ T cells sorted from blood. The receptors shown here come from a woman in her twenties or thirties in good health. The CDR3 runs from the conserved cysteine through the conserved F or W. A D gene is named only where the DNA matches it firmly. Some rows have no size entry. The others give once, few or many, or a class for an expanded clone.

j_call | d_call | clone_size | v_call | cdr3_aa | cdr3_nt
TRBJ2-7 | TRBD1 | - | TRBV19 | CASSAGTGIYEQYF | TGTGCCAGTAGTGCCGGGACAGGGATCTACGAGCAGTACTTC
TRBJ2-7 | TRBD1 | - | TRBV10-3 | CAIRGTDTSYEQYF | TGTGCCATCAGGGGGACAGATACTTCCTACGAGCAGTACTTC
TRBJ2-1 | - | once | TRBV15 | CATSLDSIGYNEQFF | TGTGCCACCAGCTTGGACTCGATCGGGTACAATGAGCAGTTCTTC
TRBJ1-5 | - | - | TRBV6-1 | CASTFGGNQPQHF | TGTGCCAGCACCTTTGGCGGGAATCAGCCCCAGCATTTT
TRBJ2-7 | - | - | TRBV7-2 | CASSLEWPSAPYEQYF | TGTGCCAGCAGCTTAGAGTGGCCCAGCGCTCCCTACGAGCAGTACTTC
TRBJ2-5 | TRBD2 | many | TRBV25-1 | CASSDKASGSYETQYF | TGTGCCAGCAGTGATAAGGCTAGCGGGTCTTACGAGACCCAGTACTTC
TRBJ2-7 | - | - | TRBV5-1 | CASGLRGSSFNYEQYF | TGCGCCAGCGGTCTCCGAGGAAGCAGTTTCAACTACGAGCAGTACTTC
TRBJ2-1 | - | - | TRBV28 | CASSSRGEPYNEQFF | TGTGCCAGCAGCTCACGGGGTGAACCCTACAATGAGCAGTTCTTC
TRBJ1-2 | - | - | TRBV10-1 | CASSAVLSRKTYGYTF | TGCGCCAGCAGTGCTGTGTTATCGCGAAAGACCTATGGCTACACCTTC
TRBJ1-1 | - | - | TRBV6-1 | CASSEVNTEAFF | TGTGCCAGCAGTGAAGTGAACACTGAAGCTTTCTTT
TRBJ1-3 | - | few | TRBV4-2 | CASSQEQGNAGNTIYF | TGTGCCAGCAGCCAAGAACAAGGGAATGCTGGAAACACCATATATTTT
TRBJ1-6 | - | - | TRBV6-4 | CASSDSKGDNSPLHF | TGTGCCAGCAGTGACTCGAAGGGTGATAATTCACCCCTCCACTTT
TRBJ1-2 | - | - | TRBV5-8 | CASSFSREARGYYGYTF | TGTGCCAGCAGCTTTTCCAGGGAGGCTCGAGGGTACTATGGCTACACCTTC
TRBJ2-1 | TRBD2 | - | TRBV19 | CASRPGLARKTPYNEQFF | TGTGCCAGTAGGCCGGGACTAGCGAGGAAGACACCCTACAATGAGCAGTTCTTC
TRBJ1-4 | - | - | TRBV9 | CASSDSVATNEKLFF | TGTGCCAGCAGCGACTCGGTTGCAACTAATGAAAAACTGTTTTTT
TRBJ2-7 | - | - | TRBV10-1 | CASSESLVTGYEQYF | TGCGCCAGCAGTGAGTCATTGGTAACGGGCTACGAGCAGTACTTC
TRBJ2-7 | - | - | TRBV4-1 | CASSQTVSYEQYF | TGCGCCAGCAGCCAAACAGTCTCCTACGAGCAGTACTTC
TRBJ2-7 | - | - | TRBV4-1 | CASSQGRASASYEQYF | TGCGCCAGCAGCCAAGGTCGGGCTAGCGCCTCCTACGAGCAGTACTTC
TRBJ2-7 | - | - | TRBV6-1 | CASSGAADSSSEQYF | TGTGCCAGCAGTGGGGCCGCCGACAGCTCATCCGAGCAGTACTTC
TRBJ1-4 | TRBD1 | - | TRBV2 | CASSQDREPTNEKLFF | TGTGCCAGCAGTCAGGACAGGGAGCCTACTAATGAAAAACTGTTTTTT
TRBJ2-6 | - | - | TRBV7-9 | CASSLVMGPGANVLTF | TGTGCCAGCAGCTTAGTCATGGGGCCTGGGGCCAACGTCCTGACTTTC
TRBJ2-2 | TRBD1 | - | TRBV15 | CATSRGQGETHTGELFF | TGTGCCACCAGCAGGGGACAGGGCGAAACCCACACCGGGGAGCTGTTTTTT
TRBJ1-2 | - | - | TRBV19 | CASSIAVLGRGYTF | TGTGCCAGTAGTATAGCAGTCCTAGGGAGGGGCTACACCTTC
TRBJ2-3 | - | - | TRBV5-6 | CASIPPERGTDTQYF | TGTGCCAGCATCCCGCCGGAGCGGGGCACAGATACGCAGTATTTT
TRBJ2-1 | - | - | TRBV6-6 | CASSSRRRTYNEQFF | TGTGCCAGCAGTTCCCGACGACGAACCTACAATGAGCAGTTCTTC
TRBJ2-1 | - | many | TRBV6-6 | CASSTEDSSGEQFF | TGTGCCAGCAGTACCGAAGACTCCTCGGGTGAGCAGTTCTTC
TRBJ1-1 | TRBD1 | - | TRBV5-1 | CASSFGDRDYYEAFF | TGCGCCAGCAGCTTTGGGGACAGGGACTATTATGAAGCTTTCTTT
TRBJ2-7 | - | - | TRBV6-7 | CASSYATGRGSYEQYF | TGTGCCAGCAGTTACGCAACTGGTCGGGGATCCTACGAGCAGTACTTC
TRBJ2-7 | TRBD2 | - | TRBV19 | CASSIGLDYEQYF | TGTGCCAGTAGTATCGGACTAGACTACGAGCAGTACTTC
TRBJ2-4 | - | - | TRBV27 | CASARGGGGTKNIQYF | TGTGCCAGCGCGAGAGGGGGTGGGGGTACCAAAAACATTCAGTACTTC
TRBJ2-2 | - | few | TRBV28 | CASSPNTGELFF | TGTGCCAGCAGTCCCAACACCGGGGAGCTGTTTTTT
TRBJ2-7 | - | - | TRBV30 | CAWRGETYEQYF | TGTGCCTGGAGGGGCGAAACCTACGAGCAGTACTTC
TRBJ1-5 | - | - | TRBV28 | CASSPEAPKGNQPQHF | TGTGCCAGCAGTCCCGAAGCCCCGAAGGGCAATCAGCCCCAGCATTTT
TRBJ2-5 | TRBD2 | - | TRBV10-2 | CASTGEVAGVETQYF | TGCGCCAGCACCGGAGAGGTAGCGGGAGTAGAGACCCAGTACTTC
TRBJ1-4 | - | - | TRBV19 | CASSIGGAGREKLFF | TGTGCCAGTAGTATTGGAGGGGCAGGGAGAGAAAAACTGTTTTTT
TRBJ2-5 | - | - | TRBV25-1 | CASSEPITGEEETQYF | TGTGCCAGCAGTGAGCCTATTACAGGGGAGGAAGAGACCCAGTACTTC
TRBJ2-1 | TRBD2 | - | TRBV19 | CASSIWTSGSEQFF | TGTGCCAGTAGTATTTGGACTAGCGGGAGTGAGCAGTTCTTC